Listed here are 25 T cell receptor beta chains from one sample, sequenced in a study of CD8 T cells in Susac syndrome. RNA, at 0.5 to 1 ug, was reverse transcribed with random hexamers. TCRdb processed the immunoSEQ multiplex PCR reads anew with MiXCR; each CDR3 protein has one entry. The sample holds approximately 120,000 distinct CDR3 sequences, 91% seen once. The sequenced sample was CD8+ T cells from PBMCs. The receptors were sampled from a human donor with multiple sclerosis.

The chain couples TRBV9 to TRBJ2-1, with 14 positions matching TRBD2. Germline trimming cut 0 bases from V and 8 bases from J; bases unmatched to any gene: 1. The CDR3 is 15 residues long. Looked up from germline, CDR1 is SGDLS and CDR2 is YYNGEE. The CDR3 DNA follows: TGTGCCAGCAGCGTAGGACTAGCGGGGGGGTATGAGCAGTTCTTC. Its protein product is CASSVGLAGGYEQFF.

DNA for the CDR3: TGTGCCAGTCTCGGGTCCCCCTTCGTGGACACTGAAGCTTTCTTT. Protein product: CASLGSPFVDTEAFF. The V gene is TRBV19, the J gene TRBJ1-1; D ambiguous. Germline CDR1 and CDR2: LNHDA and SQIVND (reference sequence). CDR3 length: 15 residues. Trimming shortened V by 8 bases and J by 3 bases, and 19 bases separated the two germline ends.

The chain has TRBV28 and TRBJ2-7; TRBD2 matches at 11 bases. V lost 2 bases to trimming and J lost 0 bases; unmatched junction nucleotides: 6. This CDR3 region has 17 residues. The germline V gene has CDR1 MDHEN and CDR2 SYDVKM. The CDR3 bases are TGTGCCAGCAGTTTACCGACTAGCGGGGCCAGCTCCTACGAGCAGTACTTC. Encoded protein: CASSLPTSGASSYEQYF.

CDR3 loop: CASSSVPVTSGWVTDTQYF. The CDR3 DNA reads TGTGCCAGCAGTTCCGTACCAGTGACTAGCGGGTGGGTCACAGATACGCAGTATTTT. The chain combines TRBV27 with TRBJ2-3; 10 bases are a match to TRBD2. This CDR3 spans 19 amino acids. The junction had 15 bases not matched to a gene; V was cut back by 4 bases and J by 2 bases. CDR1 is MNHEY and CDR2 is SMNVEV in the germline V gene (reference sequence).

DNA of the CDR3: TGCAGTGCTAGCCCAGAGACAGGGTACGAGCAGTACTTC. This sequence encodes CSASPETGYEQYF. The chain links TRBV20-1 to TRBJ2-7; 7 positions match TRBD1. This CDR3 contains 13 residues. The J segment lost 4 bases and the V segment lost 3 bases, leaving 6 bases of the junction unmatched. CDR1 is DFQATT, CDR2 SNEGSKA, per germline (reference sequence).

The chain joins TRBV12-3 or TRBV12-4 to TRBJ2-7; no firm D call. CDR3 size: 13 residues. V lost 1 base, J lost 4 bases, and 8 bases lay in between. In DNA, the CDR3 is TGTGCCAGCAGTTTAGTTAGCTGGTACGAGCAGTACTTC. Translation: CASSLVSWYEQYF.

This clonotype was counted once. The chain uses TRBV29-1 and TRBJ2-2; 8 nucleotides match TRBD2. V dropped 8 bases and J dropped 4; count of bases not matched to a gene: 6. The CDR3 covers 13 residues. CDR1 SQVTM and CDR2 ANQGSEA come from the germline V gene. For the CDR3, the DNA is TGCAGCCACCGACTAGCGTCCACCGGGGAGCTGTTTTTT. Its translation is CSHRLASTGELFF.

The chain recombines TRBV6-5 with TRBJ1-1; D not resolved. Germline assignment: CDR1 MNHEY and CDR2 SVGAGI. The length of the CDR3 is 15 residues. Between the trimmed V and J ends, which lost 0 bases and 1 base, there was a span of 9 bases. The CDR3 loop is CASSYSLSGNTEAFF. In DNA form, the CDR3 reads TGTGCCAGCAGTTACTCGCTGTCTGGGAACACTGAAGCTTTCTTT.

The chain uses TRBV29-1 and TRBJ1-2, with 10 nucleotides matching TRBD1. Germline values: CDR1 SQVTM, CDR2 ANQGSEA. V lost 8 bases, J lost 6 bases, and 3 bases stayed unmatched. CDR3 length: 11 residues. In nucleotides, the CDR3 is TGCAGCTGGGGGACAGGGGATGGCTACACCTTC. Residues: CSWGTGDGYTF.

The genes are TRBV29-1 and TRBJ2-1, with TRBD2 as a possible D gene (5 bases). CDR3 size: 12 residues. Deletions cut 4 bases from V and 4 bases from J, with 8 bases between. Germline assignment: CDR1 SQVTM and CDR2 ANQGSEA. The CDR3 DNA reads TGCAGCGTTGCCTCGGGGTACAATGAGCAGTTCTTC. It translates to CSVASGYNEQFF.

This chain joins TRBV5-5 and TRBJ1-1; D is undetermined. CDR1 SGHKS and CDR2 YYEKEE come from the germline V gene (reference sequence). Trimming pared 0 bases from V and 3 bases from J, leaving 12 bases between. The CDR3 is made up of 15 amino acids. The CDR3 sequence is CASSLGAQIDTEAFF. The CDR3 DNA reads TGTGCCAGCAGCTTGGGTGCCCAGATAGACACTGAAGCTTTCTTT.

The rearrangement uses TRBV27 and TRBJ2-1; unclear D gene. The V gene's germline CDR1 is MNHEY and CDR2 SMNVEV (reference sequence). Trimming cost V 2 bases and J 2 bases, with 7 bases left between them. This CDR3 comprises 14 residues. The CDR3 nucleotides read TGTGCCAGCAGTTTAACCCCGCCCTACAATGAGCAGTTCTTC. This translates into CASSLTPPYNEQFF.

V usage is TRBV7-2 and J usage is TRBJ2-2; possible D gene TRBD2, 6 bases. The ends were cut back, 8 bases at V and 0 bases at J, with 13 bases in the middle. Germline CDR1 is SGHTA and CDR2 is FQGNSA. This CDR3 comprises 15 residues. As DNA, the CDR3 is TGTGCCAGCGGGCGACTAGGGGCGAACACCGGGGAGCTGTTTTTT. It translates to CASGRLGANTGELFF.

The rearrangement joins TRBV9 to TRBJ1-1; a weak D match, TRBD1 (6 bases). The length of the CDR3 is 14 residues. CDR1 is SGDLS and CDR2 is YYNGEE in the germline V gene. Trimming took off 7 bases at V and 1 base at J, with 14 bases between the two ends. CDR3 protein: CASVSGDENTEAFF. The CDR3 DNA follows: TGTGCCAGCGTTTCAGGGGATGAGAACACTGAAGCTTTCTTT.

The chain recombines TRBV27 with TRBJ1-1; D gene ambiguous. Germline V gives CDR1 MNHEY, CDR2 SMNVEV (reference sequence). The CDR3 runs to 13 residues. V lost 3 bases and J 4 bases, leaving 9 bases between the germline ends. The CDR3 reads CASSLGWGTEAFF. In DNA form, the CDR3 reads TGTGCCAGCAGTTTGGGATGGGGCACTGAAGCTTTCTTT.

This chain joins TRBV4-1 and TRBJ2-1; TRBD2 agrees at 8 bases. This CDR3 is built from 14 residues. V gave up 3 bases and J gave up 7 bases; unmatched junction bases: 5. Germline lookup yields CDR1 MGHRA and CDR2 YSYEKL. CDR3 in amino acids: CASSHYVAGNEQFF. The CDR3, as DNA: TGCGCCAGCAGCCACTATGTAGCGGGGAATGAGCAGTTCTTC.

V and J are TRBV5-1 and TRBJ2-7; 9 nucleotides match TRBD1. The germline CDR1 and CDR2 sequences are SGHRS and YFSETQ. The CDR3 totals 14 residues. V lost 4 bases to trimming and J lost 3 bases; unmatched junction nucleotides: 5. The CDR3 sequence: CASSTRDRVYEQYF. The CDR3 DNA reads TGCGCCAGCAGCACCCGGGACAGGGTCTACGAGCAGTACTTC.

This clonotype was picked up one time. The CDR3 DNA is TGCAGTGCGGGACGAGGAGGGGGGGCCAACGAGCAGTACTTC. Translation gives CSAGRGGGANEQYF. V and J are TRBV20-1 and TRBJ2-7; possibly TRBD2 for D (7 bases). Trimming shortened V by 6 bases and J by 5 bases, and 20 bases separated the two germline ends. The CDR3 is made up of 14 amino acids. The germline CDR1 and CDR2 sequences are DFQATT and SNEGSKA (reference sequence).

The chain uses TRBV6-1 and TRBJ1-1; D not resolved. Germline lookup yields CDR1 MNHNS and CDR2 SASEGT. This CDR3 is built from 11 residues. The ends were cut back, 7 bases at V and 1 base at J, with 4 bases in the middle. CDR3 in amino acids: CASIWNTEAFF. CDR3 nucleotide sequence: TGTGCCAGCATTTGGAACACTGAAGCTTTCTTT.

The J gene is TRBJ2-1, the V gene TRBV7-3; 7 bases are a match to TRBD2. The CDR3 spans 13 residues. CDR1 is SGHTA, CDR2 FQGTGA, per germline. Trimming cost V 4 bases and J 7 bases; bases outside gene matches: 4. The CDR3 loop is CASSWGGLNEQFF. The CDR3 bases are TGTGCCAGCAGCTGGGGGGGATTGAATGAGCAGTTCTTC.

This clonotype was observed once. CDR3 bases: TGTGCCTGCCCTAGAAGTGACCGCTTGGGGACTGAAGCTTTCTTT. This sequence encodes CACPRSDRLGTEAFF. The chain uses TRBV30 and TRBJ1-1; D gene ambiguous. V was cut by 6 bases and J by 5 bases, with 22 bases left in between. This CDR3 region has 15 residues. Germline V CDR1 and CDR2: GTSNPN, SVGIG (reference sequence).

This rearrangement joins TRBV6-5 to TRBJ1-5; D might be TRBD1 (5 bases). The V and J ends lost 0 bases and 3 bases respectively, with 9 bases between them. Germline values: CDR1 MNHEY, CDR2 SVGAGI. The CDR3 runs to 15 residues. Written as DNA, the CDR3 is TGTGCCAGCAGTTACTCGGAGGGGAACAATCAGCCCCAGCATTTT. Protein product: CASSYSEGNNQPQHF.

This chain connects TRBV7-8 to TRBJ2-1; D not resolved. The CDR3 totals 13 residues. Deletions cut 5 bases from V and 0 bases from J, with 5 bases between. Germline lookup yields CDR1 SGHVS and CDR2 FQNEAQ. The CDR3 DNA reads TGTGCCAGCAGCACGAGCTCCTACAATGAGCAGTTCTTC. As protein: CASSTSSYNEQFF. Drawing the rest from reference TRBV7-8 and TRBJ2-1, the complete variable domain is GAGVSQSPRYKVAKRGQDVALRCDPISGHVSLFWYQQALGQGPEFLTYFQNEAQLDKSGLPSDRFFAERPEGSVSTLKIQRTQQEDSAVYLCASSTSSYNEQFFGPGTRLTVL.

J is TRBJ2-1 and V is TRBV3-1, with D possibly TRBD2 on 6 matching bases. CDR3 length: 13 amino acids. From germline, CDR1 is LGHDT and CDR2 YNNKEL (reference sequence). V lost 10 bases, J lost 8 bases, and 18 bases lay in between. The CDR3 spells CATAGTVLDEQFF. Written as DNA, the CDR3 is TGTGCCACGGCGGGAACGGTCTTGGATGAGCAGTTCTTC.

The chain has TRBV20-1 and TRBJ2-1; D gene ambiguous. V lost 0 bases, J lost 6 bases, and 12 bases lay in between. Per the germline V gene, CDR1 is DFQATT and CDR2 is SNEGSKA (reference sequence). The CDR3 has 14 amino acids. In nucleotides, the CDR3 is TGCAGTGCTAGAGATGTGTGGACCCGCAATGAGCAGTTCTTC. Translating gives CSARDVWTRNEQFF.